A selection of T cell receptor beta chains follows, all from one sample in a study of blood T cell repertoires in COVID-19. The data were produced by immunoSEQ multiplex PCR, yet TCRdb's version contains in-frame clones alone and is incomplete. The data show about 73,000 clones, approximately 82% seen once. Specimen: peripheral blood. The receptors were gathered from a man aged 50-60 years with active COVID-19. Both conserved end residues are part of each CDR3. Fields, in order: J gene, D gene, CDR3 length, clone size, V gene, CDR3 DNA, CDR3 protein. A D gene is named only where the DNA matches it firmly. Size is omitted from some rows. Given values are once, few, many or a class for expanded clones.

TRBJ2-7 - 14 - TRBV4-3 TGCGCCAGCAGCCAAGATTGGCAGGGGAACGAGCAGTACTTC CASSQDWQGNEQYF
TRBJ1-5 TRBD1 15 - TRBV7-9 TGTGCCAGCAGCAAACAGGGGGCTGGCAATCAGCCCCAGCATTTT CASSKQGAGNQPQHF
TRBJ2-7 - 13 once TRBV6-5 TGTGCCAGCAGCCGGAGTCCCTCCTATGAGCAGTACTTC CASSRSPSYEQYF
TRBJ2-7 - 13 - TRBV15 TGTGCCACCAGCACCCTTTGGGGAGGCGAGCAGTACTTC CATSTLWGGEQYF
TRBJ1-2 TRBD1 15 - TRBV7-2 TGTGCCAGCAGCTTACAGACAGGGGAAGGCTATGGCTACACCTTC CASSLQTGEGYGYTF
TRBJ2-3 - 14 once TRBV2 TGTGCCAGCACCTACCCCCCCAGCACAGATACGCAGTATTTT CASTYPPSTDTQYF
TRBJ2-1 TRBD1 15 - TRBV7-3 TGTGCCAGCAGCTTAAACAGGGGATCCTACAATGAGCAGTTCTTC CASSLNRGSYNEQFF
TRBJ1-5 - 17 few TRBV28 TGTGCCAGCATCGATGGCGGGGGGGCTTATAGCAATCAGCCCCAGCATTTT CASIDGGGAYSNQPQHF
TRBJ1-4 TRBD1 14 - TRBV5-1 TGCGCCAGCAGCGCCGGACAGGGGCCAGAAAAACTGTTTTTT CASSAGQGPEKLFF
TRBJ1-2 - 15 - TRBV27 TGTGCCAGCAGTTTAACTAGGGGACACCGATATGGCTACACCTTC CASSLTRGHRYGYTF
TRBJ1-3 - 17 once TRBV4-2 TGTGCCAGCAGCAATCCACTTCAGGGTCGCTCTGGAAACACCATATATTTT CASSNPLQGRSGNTIYF
TRBJ2-1 TRBD2 15 - TRBV5-1 TGCGCCAGCAGCTTGGCGGGCGGGGGGGCTGGTGAGCAGTTCTTC CASSLAGGGAGEQFF
TRBJ1-2 TRBD1 13 - TRBV19 TGTGGGGACAGGTGCAAGTTAAGGTATGGCTACACCTTC CGDRCKLRYGYTF
TRBJ2-1 TRBD2 14 - TRBV30 TGTGCCTGGGAAACTAGCGGGAGAGGTCCGGAGCAGTTCTTC CAWETSGRGPEQFF
TRBJ1-6 - 15 - TRBV3-1/TRBV3-2 TGTGCCAGCAGCCAAGAGGCAGGCCTTAATTCACCCCTCCACTTT CASSQEAGLNSPLHF
TRBJ2-3 - 14 once TRBV5-1 TGCGCCAGCAGTGGGCAGGGCCGGTCAGATACGCAGTATTTT CASSGQGRSDTQYF
TRBJ2-2 TRBD2 16 - TRBV24-1 TGTGCCACCAGTGATGCAGCAACGGGACTAGCCGGGGAGCTGTTTTTT CATSDAATGLAGELFF
TRBJ1-6 - 13 - TRBV2 TGTGCCCGCCAGGGACTGGGTAATTCACCCCTCCACTTT CARQGLGNSPLHF
TRBJ2-7 TRBD2 12 - TRBV2 TGTGCCAGCACCACGCTAGCGGGGCCCCCCGACTTC CASTTLAGPPDF
TRBJ2-5 TRBD2 13 - TRBV11-1 TGTGCCAGCAGCCCGGGACTACAAGAGACCCAGTACTTC CASSPGLQETQYF
TRBJ2-7 TRBD2 16 - TRBV5-1 TGCGCCAGCAGCTTAAATATACTAGCGGGAGGATACGAGCAGTACTTC CASSLNILAGGYEQYF
TRBJ2-5 TRBD2 12 - TRBV13 TGTGCCAGCAGCTCGACTAGCGGGACCCAGTACTTC CASSSTSGTQYF
TRBJ2-5 - 14 - TRBV6-5 TGTGCCAGCAGTTACAGAGGGAACCAAGAGACCCAGTACTTC CASSYRGNQETQYF
TRBJ2-2 TRBD2 16 - TRBV24-1 TGTGCCACCGAACGAGCGGGAGTGGGGAACACCGGGGAGCTGTTTTTT CATERAGVGNTGELFF
TRBJ2-1 - 11 - TRBV6-5 TGTGCCAGCAGTCAGGAGGATGAGCAGTTCTTC CASSQEDEQFF
TRBJ2-7 TRBD1 16 - TRBV9 TGTGCCAGCAGCGAACAGACCGGGACAGAGACCTACGAGCAGTACTTC CASSEQTGTETYEQYF
TRBJ2-2 TRBD2 17 - TRBV4-2 TGTGCCAGCAGCCAAGAGGGGCCTAGCGGTCGAGGGGGGGAGCTGTTTTTT CASSQEGPSGRGGELFF
TRBJ2-6 TRBD2 20 - TRBV27 TGTGCCAGCAGTCCCCGGGAGGGGGGGGGCTTTGTGTCTGGGGCCAACGTCCTGACTTTC CASSPREGGGFVSGANVLTF
TRBJ2-2 - 15 - TRBV7-9 TGTGCCAGCAGCTCTCTCCGCCCGGGGAACGGGGAGCTGTTTTTT CASSSLRPGNGELFF
TRBJ2-2 - 17 - TRBV28 TGTGCCAGCAGTGAGTGGGGACTCAAGAGAAAGGGCGGGGAGCTGTTTTTT CASSEWGLKRKGGELFF